This T cell receptor (beta chain) was captured in a study of graft-versus-host responses after intestinal transplantation. General study results and limits: High graft-versus-host to host-versus-graft clonal ratios were found in allografts of patients who had graft-donor T cell macrochimerism. Some GvH clones were seen earlier in gut or blood, suggesting intestinal origin.

Regarding this clone: As yet, its antigen is unknown.

The CDR3 contains 13 residues. V was shortened by 5 bases and J by 4 bases, with 11 bases between the two germline ends. CDR1 is MGHDK, CDR2 SYGVNS, per germline. Some clones are missing from TCRdb's copy, which holds only in-frame ones; the method was immunoSEQ multiplex PCR. The sample carries around 97,000 clones, 91% recorded once. The clonotype comes from a human donor who was the organ donor for an intestinal transplant. The sample was unstimulated CD4+ T cells sorted from spleen or lymph node cells, taken before transplant. The gene calls are TRBV25-1 and TRBJ1-2, with a tentative D call TRBD1 (5 bases). The CDR3 region is CASSRGGGYGYTF. In DNA form, the CDR3 reads TGTGCCAGCAGTCGGGGGGGAGGCTATGGCTACACCTTC.